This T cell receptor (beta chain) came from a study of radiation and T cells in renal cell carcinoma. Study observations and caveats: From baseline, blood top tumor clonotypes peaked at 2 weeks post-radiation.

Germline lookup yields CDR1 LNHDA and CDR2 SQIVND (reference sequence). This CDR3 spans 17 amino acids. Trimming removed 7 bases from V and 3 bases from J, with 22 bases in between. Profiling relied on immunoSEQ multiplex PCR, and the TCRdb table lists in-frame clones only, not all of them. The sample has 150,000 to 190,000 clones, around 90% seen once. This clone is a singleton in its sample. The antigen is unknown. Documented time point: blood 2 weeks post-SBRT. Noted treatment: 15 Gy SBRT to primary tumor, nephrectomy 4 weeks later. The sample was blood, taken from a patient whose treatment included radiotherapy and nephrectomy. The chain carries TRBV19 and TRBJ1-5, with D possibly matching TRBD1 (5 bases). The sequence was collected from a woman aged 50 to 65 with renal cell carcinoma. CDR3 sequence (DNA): TGTGCCAGTACCCGGGGGGGTGGGGCCCAAGACAATCAGCCCCAGCATTTT. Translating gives CASTRGGGAQDNQPQHF.